This paragraph reports one TCR beta chain. What it binds is unknown. The junction departs from the called germline gene at one end, perhaps through a read error. Breast cancer patients provided tissue from their axillary draining lymph nodes. One entry per CDR3 protein results from TCRdb running MiXCR on the multiplex PCR reads. Of about 200,000 distinct CDR3 sequences in the sample, less than 45% were seen once. The data were taken from a study of breast tumors, draining lymph nodes, adjacent tissues. General observations from the study: The data were judged consistent with most tumor T cells coming from lymph node and expanding in tumor. Compared with lymph nodes, tumors were less diverse; compared with nontumor tissue, more.

This clonotype was sampled from a female donor with breast cancer. Some clones in this sample may be carry-over from other donors' samples. The specimen sequenced was axillary lymph node tissue.

In nucleotides, the CDR3 is TGTGCCATCAGTGAGTCGACTTTT. This translates into CAISESTF. The chain employs TRBV10-3 and TRBJ1-3; D call uncertain. CDR3 size: 8 residues. In germline, CDR1 is ENHRY, CDR2 SYGVKD.